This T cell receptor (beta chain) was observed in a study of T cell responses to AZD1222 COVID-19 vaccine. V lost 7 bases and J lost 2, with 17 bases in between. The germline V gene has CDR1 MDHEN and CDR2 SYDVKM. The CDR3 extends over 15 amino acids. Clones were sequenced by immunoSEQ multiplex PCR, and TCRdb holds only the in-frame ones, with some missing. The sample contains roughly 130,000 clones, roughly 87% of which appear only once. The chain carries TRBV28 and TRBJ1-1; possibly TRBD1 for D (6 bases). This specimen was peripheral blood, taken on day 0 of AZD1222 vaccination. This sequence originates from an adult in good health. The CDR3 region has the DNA TGTGCCAGCACCGAACCGGGGGGCCTAAACACTGAAGCTTTCTTT. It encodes CASTEPGGLNTEAFF.